A selection of T cell receptor beta chains follows, all from one sample in a study of cytomegalovirus exposure and HLA in healthy donors. Assay used: immunoSEQ multiplex PCR; TCRdb lists only in-frame clones, some missing. The profile shows 90,000 to 100,000 clones, roughly four fifths of them singletons. The sequenced material came from PBMCs. Every receptor here comes from a female donor in good health and CMV-seronegative. Each CDR3 is given with its conserved first and last residue. D genes are given only for firm matches. Not every row has a clone size; where given, it reads once, few, many or a size class.

V gene: TRBV10-1
J gene: TRBJ2-5
clone size: few
D gene: TRBD2
CDR3 protein: CASSSGGAGETQYF
CDR3 DNA: TGCGCCAGCAGTAGCGGGGGGGCCGGAGAGACCCAGTACTTC

V gene: TRBV9
J gene: TRBJ1-2
clone size: NA
D gene: NA
CDR3 protein: CASSPSLAVPIRGYTF
CDR3 DNA: TGTGCCAGCAGTCCTTCCCTGGCCGTCCCGATCCGTGGCTACACCTTC

V gene: TRBV7-8
J gene: TRBJ1-5
clone size: NA
D gene: TRBD1
CDR3 protein: CASSLLWQGVRQPQHF
CDR3 DNA: TGTGCCAGCAGCTTGCTGTGGCAGGGGGTCCGTCAGCCCCAGCATTTT

V gene: TRBV13
J gene: TRBJ1-2
clone size: few
D gene: TRBD1
CDR3 protein: CASSLRLTGGRGYTF
CDR3 DNA: TGTGCCAGCAGCCTCCGTCTTACAGGGGGCCGGGGCTACACCTTC

V gene: TRBV4-3
J gene: TRBJ2-1
clone size: NA
D gene: NA
CDR3 protein: CASSLGGSGSRINEQFF
CDR3 DNA: TGCGCCAGCAGCCTTGGAGGTTCCGGGAGTAGGATTAATGAGCAGTTCTTC

V gene: TRBV6-1
J gene: TRBJ2-7
clone size: NA
D gene: NA
CDR3 protein: CASLLSQGVHEQYF
CDR3 DNA: TGTGCCAGCCTTTTAAGCCAGGGTGTCCACGAGCAGTACTTC

V gene: TRBV30
J gene: TRBJ1-1
clone size: NA
D gene: TRBD1
CDR3 protein: CAWSVGGNTEAFF
CDR3 DNA: TGTGCCTGGAGTGTAGGGGGCAACACTGAGGCTTTCTTT

V gene: TRBV7-2
J gene: TRBJ2-7
clone size: NA
D gene: TRBD2
CDR3 protein: CASTPTSGRARAYEQYF
CDR3 DNA: TGTGCCAGCACCCCGACTAGCGGGAGGGCCAGGGCCTACGAGCAGTACTTC

V gene: TRBV2
J gene: TRBJ1-2
clone size: once
D gene: TRBD1
CDR3 protein: CATEGTGRYYGYTF
CDR3 DNA: TGTGCCACCGAGGGGACAGGGAGATACTATGGCTACACCTTC

V gene: TRBV7-3
J gene: TRBJ1-1
clone size: NA
D gene: TRBD1
CDR3 protein: CASSSQGTGGANTEAFF
CDR3 DNA: TGTGCCAGCAGCTCCCAGGGGACAGGAGGGGCGAACACTGAAGCTTTCTTT

V gene: TRBV5-1
J gene: TRBJ2-1
clone size: NA
D gene: TRBD2
CDR3 protein: CASSWSSGRSSYNEQFF
CDR3 DNA: TGCGCCAGCAGCTGGTCTAGCGGGAGGAGCTCCTACAATGAGCAGTTCTTC

V gene: TRBV7-9
J gene: TRBJ1-2
clone size: NA
D gene: NA
CDR3 protein: CASSLMAGSRDGYTF
CDR3 DNA: TGTGCCAGCAGCTTAATGGCGGGCTCTCGGGATGGCTACACCTTC

V gene: TRBV9
J gene: TRBJ2-1
clone size: NA
D gene: TRBD2
CDR3 protein: CASSGSGGDEQFF
CDR3 DNA: TGTGCCAGCAGCGGCAGCGGGGGGGATGAGCAGTTCTTC

V gene: TRBV7-2
J gene: TRBJ2-5
clone size: NA
D gene: NA
CDR3 protein: CASSLAGGEETQYF
CDR3 DNA: TGTGCCAGCAGCTTAGCGGGAGGAGAAGAGACCCAGTACTTC

V gene: TRBV7-3
J gene: TRBJ2-3
clone size: NA
D gene: TRBD2
CDR3 protein: CASSRTSGTGDTQYF
CDR3 DNA: TGTGCTAGCAGTCGGACTAGCGGGACGGGGGATACGCAGTATTTT

V gene: TRBV5-4
J gene: TRBJ2-1
clone size: NA
D gene: NA
CDR3 protein: CASRTRGSYNEQFF
CDR3 DNA: TGTGCCAGCAGGACCCGGGGTTCCTACAATGAGCAGTTCTTC

V gene: TRBV6-5
J gene: TRBJ1-4
clone size: NA
D gene: NA
CDR3 protein: CASSYSAGIPEKLFF
CDR3 DNA: TGTGCCAGCAGTTACTCGGCAGGGATACCTGAAAAACTGTTTTTT

V gene: TRBV7-8
J gene: TRBJ2-1
clone size: NA
D gene: NA
CDR3 protein: CASRAGQSSYNEQFF
CDR3 DNA: TGTGCCAGCAGAGCGGGCCAGAGCTCCTACAATGAGCAGTTCTTC

V gene: TRBV28
J gene: TRBJ2-3
clone size: NA
D gene: TRBD2
CDR3 protein: CASSKGLAGGPINMDTQYF
CDR3 DNA: TGTGCCAGCAGCAAGGGACTAGCGGGAGGGCCCATTAATATGGATACGCAGTATTTT

V gene: TRBV7-6
J gene: TRBJ1-3
clone size: medium-sized
D gene: TRBD1
CDR3 protein: CASSERTGVGNTIYF
CDR3 DNA: TGTGCCAGCAGCGAACGGACAGGGGTAGGAAACACCATATATTTT

V gene: TRBV19
J gene: TRBJ2-3
clone size: NA
D gene: TRBD1
CDR3 protein: CASTSGQNFADTQYF
CDR3 DNA: TGTGCCAGTACCTCGGGACAGAATTTCGCAGATACGCAGTATTTT

V gene: TRBV30
J gene: TRBJ1-6
clone size: few
D gene: TRBD1
CDR3 protein: CAWSRGTGMSPLHF
CDR3 DNA: TGTGCCTGGAGCCGCGGGACAGGGATGTCACCCCTCCACTTT

V gene: TRBV21-1
J gene: TRBJ2-7
clone size: few
D gene: NA
CDR3 protein: CASRDRDSLYEQYF
CDR3 DNA: TGTGCCAGCAGAGACCGGGACAGCCTCTACGAGCAGTACTTC

V gene: TRBV5-6
J gene: TRBJ1-6
clone size: NA
D gene: TRBD1
CDR3 protein: CASSLYRDRGYTYNLPLHF
CDR3 DNA: TGTGCCAGCAGCTTATACCGGGACAGGGGGTACACCTATAATTTACCCCTCCACTTT

V gene: TRBV9
J gene: TRBJ2-3
clone size: NA
D gene: TRBD1
CDR3 protein: CASSAGQGAVDTQYF
CDR3 DNA: TGTGCCAGCAGCGCGGGACAGGGGGCCGTAGATACGCAGTATTTT

V gene: TRBV6-4
J gene: TRBJ2-3
clone size: NA
D gene: NA
CDR3 protein: CASSTTGDSDTQYF
CDR3 DNA: TGTGCCAGCAGTACTACAGGGGACTCTGATACGCAGTATTTT

V gene: TRBV19
J gene: TRBJ1-3
clone size: once
D gene: NA
CDR3 protein: CASTNGGLGNTIYF
CDR3 DNA: TGTGCCAGTACGAACGGAGGACTTGGAAACACCATATATTTT

V gene: TRBV9
J gene: TRBJ2-2
clone size: NA
D gene: TRBD1
CDR3 protein: CASSPGQGRTGELFF
CDR3 DNA: TGTGCCAGCAGTCCAGGACAGGGGCGGACCGGGGAGCTGTTTTTT

V gene: TRBV7-7
J gene: TRBJ2-5
clone size: NA
D gene: NA
CDR3 protein: CASTSQITQETQYF
CDR3 DNA: TGTGCTAGCACCTCCCAGATAACCCAAGAGACCCAGTACTTC

V gene: TRBV5-1
J gene: TRBJ2-1
clone size: NA
D gene: NA
CDR3 protein: CASSLHTDEQFF
CDR3 DNA: TGCGCCAGCAGCTTGCACACAGACGAGCAGTTCTTC

V gene: TRBV7-9
J gene: TRBJ2-1
clone size: NA
D gene: TRBD2
CDR3 protein: CSSSPLLAGKNNEQFF
CDR3 DNA: TGTTCCAGCAGCCCGCTACTAGCGGGAAAAAACAATGAGCAGTTCTTC

V gene: TRBV5-1
J gene: TRBJ2-1
clone size: NA
D gene: NA
CDR3 protein: CASSLRLNGGYNEQFF
CDR3 DNA: TGCGCCAGCAGCTTGCGACTCAACGGAGGGTACAATGAGCAGTTCTTC

V gene: TRBV7-3
J gene: TRBJ2-2
clone size: NA
D gene: TRBD2
CDR3 protein: CASSLQAGGGTGELFF
CDR3 DNA: TGTGCCAGCAGCTTACAAGCGGGGGGAGGCACCGGGGAGCTGTTTTTT

V gene: TRBV28
J gene: TRBJ1-5
clone size: NA
D gene: TRBD1
CDR3 protein: CASSIHGTDQPQHF
CDR3 DNA: TGTGCCAGCAGCATCCACGGGACAGACCAGCCCCAGCATTTT

V gene: TRBV6-1
J gene: TRBJ1-6
clone size: NA
D gene: NA
CDR3 protein: CASSGQSGASPLHF
CDR3 DNA: TGTGCCAGCAGCGGACAGAGCGGAGCCTCACCCCTCCACTTT

V gene: TRBV9
J gene: TRBJ2-5
clone size: NA
D gene: NA
CDR3 protein: CASSVEGVQETQYF
CDR3 DNA: TGTGCCAGCAGCGTAGAGGGGGTCCAAGAGACCCAGTACTTC

V gene: TRBV6-6
J gene: TRBJ2-1
clone size: NA
D gene: TRBD2
CDR3 protein: CASRRAGGVEQFF
CDR3 DNA: TGTGCCAGTAGGAGGGCGGGGGGCGTTGAGCAGTTCTTC